The text below deals with one T cell receptor beta chain. The authors' processing: Quantification of nucleated cells was approximated via reference gene primer amplification. Only in-frame clones appear in the TCRdb table, and some are missing; sequencing was by immunoSEQ multiplex PCR. The V and J calls and clone size are taken from that table; D and trimming were inferred from the DNA. Of nearly 60,000 clones detected, around 89% appear once; the ten largest clones hold more than 10%. The data are from a study of blood T cell repertoires in COVID-19. Across the study: Samples of COVID-19 (acute and convalescent) were obtained from the United States, Italy and Spain. Sample material is recorded as cDNA or gDNA derived from T cells, B-cell-depleted T cells, or PBMCs.

V was trimmed by 0 bases and J by 3 bases, leaving 24 bases between them. The CDR3 spans 19 residues. CDR1 is MNHEY, CDR2 SVGEGT, per germline. Input material: peripheral blood. The sequence was collected from a man between 60 and 70 years old with active COVID-19. The chain combines TRBV6-2 or TRBV6-3 with TRBJ2-7; D may be TRBD1 (6 bases). The CDR3 region is CASSYSRATGLAGDYEQYF. CDR3 coding DNA: TGTGCCAGCAGTTACTCGAGGGCCACCGGGCTTGCAGGGGACTACGAGCAGTACTTC.